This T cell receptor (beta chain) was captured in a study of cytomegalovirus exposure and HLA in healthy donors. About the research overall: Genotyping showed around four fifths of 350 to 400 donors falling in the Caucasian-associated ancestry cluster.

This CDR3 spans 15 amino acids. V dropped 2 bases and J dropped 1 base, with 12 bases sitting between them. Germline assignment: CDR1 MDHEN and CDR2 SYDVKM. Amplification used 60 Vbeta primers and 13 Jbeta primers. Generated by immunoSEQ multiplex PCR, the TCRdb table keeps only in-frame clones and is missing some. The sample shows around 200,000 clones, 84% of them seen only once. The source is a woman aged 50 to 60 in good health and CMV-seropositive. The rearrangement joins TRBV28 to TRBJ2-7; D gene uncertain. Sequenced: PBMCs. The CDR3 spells CASSLPMTGSYEQYF. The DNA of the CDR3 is TGTGCCAGCAGTTTACCTATGACTGGGTCCTACGAGCAGTACTTC.